A selection of T cell receptor beta chains follows, all from one sample in a study of response to subunit inactivated influenza vaccine. Via MiXCR, TCRdb re-called the RT-PCR reads, giving one row per CDR3 protein. The table records 530,000 or so distinct CDR3 sequences, roughly 10% of them present only once. Source: PBMCs from blood, taken on the day of vaccination. These receptors were taken from a man in his forties or fifties who received an inactivated influenza vaccine. The CDR3 runs from the conserved cysteine through the conserved F or W. Only part of the rows carry a size: once, few, many, or a class if the clone is expanded.

-,TRBV12-3/TRBV12-4,CASRSGGAHTGELFF
many,TRBV10-3,CANSQQLGPFGELFF
few,TRBV12-3/TRBV12-4,CASSPEGAGANVLTF
-,TRBV20-1,CSAARDFDEQYF
many,TRBV7-6,CASSTRLAGGSNEQFF
many,TRBV10-3,CAISPSYEQYF
-,TRBV7-8,CASSPAEQETQYF
many,TRBV12-3/TRBV12-4,CASSPQRETQYF
-,TRBV28,CASCQTGQGEQETQYF
many,TRBV7-2,CASSLAPWTKRRAETQYF
many,TRBV7-9,CASSPAGVRSGELFF
few,TRBV20-1,CSARDRMSRSSYNEQFF
few,TRBV11-2,CASSLFDTQYF
-,TRBV27,CASSNPLGLAGEIAGELFF
few,TRBV4-2,CASSQEWVGEQYF
many,TRBV9,CASSAGGTSGREQFF
-,TRBV11-2,CASSPRTQGPEEKLFF
-,TRBV10-3,CASEGGDHYEQYF
many,TRBV15,CATSRDQGYYEQYF
few,TRBV7-2,CASSLGQGRTETQYF
few,TRBV20-1,CSASRAAGGNNEQFF
-,TRBV3-1,CASSQRQGGQPQHF
once,TRBV18,CASSPPGTEEQYF
few,TRBV12-3/TRBV12-4,CASSLLGLGPGTDTQYF
-,TRBV6-5,CASSYSTAGLAGNNEQFF
once,TRBV7-6,CASSLKGGSEGPTVGYNEQFF